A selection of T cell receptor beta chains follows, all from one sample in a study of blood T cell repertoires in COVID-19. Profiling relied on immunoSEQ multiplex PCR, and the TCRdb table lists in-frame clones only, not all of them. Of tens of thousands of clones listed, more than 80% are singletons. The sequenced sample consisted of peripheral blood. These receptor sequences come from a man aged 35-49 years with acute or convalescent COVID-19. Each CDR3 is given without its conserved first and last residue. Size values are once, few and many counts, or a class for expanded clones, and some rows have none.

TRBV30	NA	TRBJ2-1	AWSMGLAGNEQF
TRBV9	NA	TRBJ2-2	ASSVGGTRTGELF
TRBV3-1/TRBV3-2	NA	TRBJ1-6	ASSQDNFYNSPLH
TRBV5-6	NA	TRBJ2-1	ASSPGTGSSYNEQF
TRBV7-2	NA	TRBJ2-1	ASSPLTGNNEQF
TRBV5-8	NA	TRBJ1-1	ASSFRDRNTEAF
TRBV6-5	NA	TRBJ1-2	ASLQDRGKGGYT
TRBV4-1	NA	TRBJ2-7	ASSQEGGSYEQY
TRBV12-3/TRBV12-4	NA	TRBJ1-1	ASRPGTGSAF
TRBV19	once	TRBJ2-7	ASSTQGALPGEQY
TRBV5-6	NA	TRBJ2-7	ASSSILAGVPYEQY
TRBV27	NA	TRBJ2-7	ASKQGVISYEQY
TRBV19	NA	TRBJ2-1	ASSTREVGPNEQF
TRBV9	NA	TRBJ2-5	ASSVAVEGTQY
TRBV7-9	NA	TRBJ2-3	ASSFQSGSGADTQY
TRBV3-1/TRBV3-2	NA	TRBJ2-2	ASSQVGLAGAGELF
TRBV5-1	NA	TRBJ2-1	ASFQGLAGVHNEQF
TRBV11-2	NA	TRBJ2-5	ASRETRLATSFQY
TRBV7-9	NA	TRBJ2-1	ASSVGLAESNEQF
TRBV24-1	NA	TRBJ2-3	ATSDSGTGGTDTQY
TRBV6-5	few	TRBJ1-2	ASSYQGQGGKGYT
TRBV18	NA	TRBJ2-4	ASSLSRGNGGIQY
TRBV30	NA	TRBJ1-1	AWSQGRLARQDTEAF
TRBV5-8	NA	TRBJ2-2	ASSFPNSGRRTGELF
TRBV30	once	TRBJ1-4	AWSVGGGREKLF
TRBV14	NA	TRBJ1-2	ASSQSASNYGYT
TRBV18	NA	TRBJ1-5	ASSPLDNQPQH
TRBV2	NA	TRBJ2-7	ASSFREQY
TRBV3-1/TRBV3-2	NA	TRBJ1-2	ASSQELSANYGYT
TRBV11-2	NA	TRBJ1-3	ASSLDWGPGGNTIY
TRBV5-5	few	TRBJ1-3	ASSKDWRGNTIY
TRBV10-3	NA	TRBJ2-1	AISEGGTGFEQF
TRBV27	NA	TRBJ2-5	ASRATGTSGGETQY
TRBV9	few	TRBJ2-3	ASSVAGGRTDTQY
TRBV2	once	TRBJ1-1	ASSDWQNTEAF
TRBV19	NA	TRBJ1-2	ASNPRQGNYGYT
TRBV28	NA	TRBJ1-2	ASSLRARRNGYT
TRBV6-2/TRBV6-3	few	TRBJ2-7	ASSKTTSGVYEQY
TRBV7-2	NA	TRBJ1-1	ASAADRASITEAF
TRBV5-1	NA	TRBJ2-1	ASAENLNSYNEQF
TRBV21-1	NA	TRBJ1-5	ASSKVPVANQPQH
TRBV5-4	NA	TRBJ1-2	ASSSRTGTDGYT
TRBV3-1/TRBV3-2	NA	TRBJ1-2	ASSQDGQGRAGYT
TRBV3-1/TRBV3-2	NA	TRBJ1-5	ASSQGQGRQPQH
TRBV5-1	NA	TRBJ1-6	ASSLGQGTRSPLH
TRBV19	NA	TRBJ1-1	ASSTRQGPNTEAF
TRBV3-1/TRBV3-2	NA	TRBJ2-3	ASSASGVEDTQY